These 19 T cell receptor beta chains were sequenced from one sample in a study of blood T cell repertoires in COVID-19. Profiling relied on immunoSEQ multiplex PCR, and the TCRdb table lists in-frame clones only, not all of them. Among about 300,000 clones listed, around nine tenths were seen once. The specimen sequenced was peripheral blood. The receptors were sampled from a man between 65 and 85 years old with acute or convalescent COVID-19.

The CDR3 is CSASRTVAGGGSTQYF. The CDR3 bases are TGCAGTGCGAGTAGAACGGTAGCGGGAGGGGGGTCGACGCAGTACTTC. The rearrangement links TRBV20-1 to TRBJ2-7; 11 bases are shared with TRBD2. V shed 6 bases, J shed 9 bases, and the junction held 19 bases outside the gene matches. The CDR3 loop spans 16 amino acids. Germline-derived CDR1 and CDR2 are DFQATT and SNEGSKA (reference sequence).

DNA for the CDR3: TGTGCCAGCAGCCAAGACTTGGGGGGAAGCGCCTACGAGCAGTACTTC. It translates to CASSQDLGGSAYEQYF. This chain uses TRBV3-1 (or the pseudogene TRBV3-2) with TRBJ2-7; weak D call: TRBD2 (6 bases). The CDR3 contains 16 residues. The germline CDR1 and CDR2 sequences are LGHDT and YNNKEL (reference sequence). Deletions cut 0 bases from V and 2 bases from J, with 14 bases between.

The chain joins TRBV5-6 to TRBJ1-6, with D perhaps matching TRBD1 (6 bases). The CDR3 covers 16 residues. Trimming shortened V by 0 bases and J by 8 bases, and 15 bases separated the two germline ends. CDR1 is SGHDT and CDR2 is YYEEEE in the germline V gene. As DNA, the CDR3 is TGTGCCAGCAGCTTGGCTACGACAGGCTGGTATTCACCCCTCCACTTT. Protein product: CASSLATTGWYSPLHF.

This chain connects TRBV7-2 to TRBJ2-5; the D gene is possibly TRBD1 (5 bases). Germline loops: CDR1 SGHTA, CDR2 FQGNSA. The ends were cut back, 6 bases at V and 3 bases at J, with 14 bases in the middle. The CDR3 runs to 14 residues. The CDR3 DNA reads TGTGCCAGCAGATCTGAATCAGGGAAAGAGACCCAGTACTTC. Its protein product is CASRSESGKETQYF.

The rearrangement uses TRBV25-1 and TRBJ1-3, with TRBD1 as a possible D gene (6 bases). Germline V gene lookup returns CDR1 MGHDK and CDR2 SYGVNS. The V end was cut by 4 bases, the J end by 0 bases, with 16 bases between. This CDR3 spans 17 amino acids. The CDR3 sequence: CASSGWGTPSSGNTIYF. In DNA form, the CDR3 reads TGTGCCAGCAGTGGTTGGGGGACACCTTCCTCTGGAAACACCATATATTTT. The full variable domain, with the rest looked up from reference TRBV25-1 and TRBJ1-3, is EADIYQTPRYLVIGTGKKITLECSQTMGHDKMYWYQQDPGMELHLIHYSYGVNSTEKGDLSSESTVSRIRTEHFPLTLESARPSHTSQYLCASSGWGTPSSGNTIYFGEGSWLTVV.

The V gene is TRBV19, the J gene TRBJ1-5; D not certain. This CDR3 has 17 residues. Germline V gives CDR1 LNHDA, CDR2 SQIVND (reference sequence). Trimming left V 3 bases short and J 3 bases short, with 18 bases between. CDR3 bases: TGTGCCAGTAGTATTCGGGCGGGCCGAATAAACAATCAGCCCCAGCATTTT. Translating it yields CASSIRAGRINNQPQHF.

CDR3: CASRAVVNTEAFF. As DNA, the CDR3 is TGTGCCAGCAGGGCGGTGGTGAACACTGAAGCTTTCTTT. The rearrangement joins TRBV5-6 to TRBJ1-1; D not certain. This CDR3 has 13 residues. Germline V gives CDR1 SGHDT, CDR2 YYEEEE. Trimming left V 5 bases short and J 0 bases short, with 8 bases between.

This clone was picked up a small number of times. J is TRBJ2-1 and V is TRBV20-1; TRBD2 aligns across 11 bases. The CDR3 length is 16 residues. With V trimmed by 3 bases and J by 3 bases, 7 bases remained unmatched. Germline lookup yields CDR1 DFQATT and CDR2 SNEGSKA (reference sequence). In DNA form, the CDR3 reads TGCAGTGCTAGTCCCCTAACTAGCGGGAGCTACAATGAGCAGTTCTTC. Its translation is CSASPLTSGSYNEQFF.

The chain is built from TRBV6-5 and TRBJ1-2; 12 bases agree with TRBD1. Germline loops: CDR1 MNHEY, CDR2 SVGAGI. The trim removed 6 bases at V and 3 bases at J, leaving 5 bases unmatched. The CDR3 is 15 residues long. CDR3 DNA: TGTGCCAGCAGCTCTGGGACAGGGGGCGACTATGGCTACACCTTC. Translation gives CASSSGTGGDYGYTF.

This clone was recorded a few times. The chain recombines TRBV6-5 with TRBJ2-7, with TRBD1 matching 10 bases. Looked up from germline, CDR1 is MNHEY and CDR2 is SVGAGI. CDR3 length: 15 amino acids. The V segment lost 4 bases and the J segment 4 bases; nucleotides outside the gene matches: 7. This CDR3 is CASSSAGTGAYEQYF. Written as DNA, the CDR3 is TGTGCCAGCAGTTCTGCCGGGACAGGGGCATACGAGCAGTACTTC.

This chain joins TRBV2 and TRBJ1-1; a possible D gene is TRBD1 (6 bases). The CDR3 is 13 amino acids. Germline V CDR1 and CDR2: SNHLY, FYNNEI. V was cut by 7 bases and J by 1 base, with 10 bases left in between. The CDR3 DNA reads TGTGCCAGCACCGAAGGGGGGAACACTGAAGCTTTCTTT. Protein product: CASTEGGNTEAFF.

This clone showed up just once. The V gene is TRBV3-1 (or the pseudogene TRBV3-2), the J gene TRBJ2-3, with 7 positions matching TRBD2. The CDR3 totals 16 residues. The germline V gene has CDR1 LGHDT and CDR2 YNNKEL (reference sequence). With 3 bases clipped from V and 1 base from J, the junction kept 7 bases outside the gene matches. The CDR3 is CASSHLNGRRTDTQYF. As DNA, the CDR3 is TGTGCCAGCAGCCATCTTAACGGGAGGCGCACAGATACGCAGTATTTT.

The chain couples TRBV20-1 to TRBJ1-2; D is undetermined. The CDR3 has 10 residues. The V gene lost 6 bases and the J gene lost 4 bases, with 6 bases spanning the gap. Germline V gene lookup returns CDR1 DFQATT and CDR2 SNEGSKA (reference sequence). DNA for the CDR3: TGCAGTGCACAGCTCTATGGCTACACCTTC. Protein: CSAQLYGYTF.

The chain links TRBV7-9 to TRBJ1-1; D is unresolved. Between the trimmed V and J ends, which lost 0 bases and 4 bases, there was a span of 6 bases. The CDR3 length is 13 residues. Germline-derived CDR1 and CDR2 are SEHNR and FQNEAQ (reference sequence). The CDR3 DNA follows: TGTGCCAGCAGCTTAGCGCGCGCCACTGAAGCTTTCTTT. Translated: CASSLARATEAFF.

The chain links TRBV21-1 to TRBJ1-1; the D call of TRBD1 is as the table states it, not checked on the DNA. TRBV21-1 is a pseudogene segment. The CDR3 contains 15 residues. DNA for the CDR3: TGTGCCAGCAGCATTCCCCGGGACAGGGACACTGAAGCTTTCTTT. This sequence encodes CASSIPRDRDTEAFF.

This clone was observed once. The chain uses TRBV2 and TRBJ1-1; TRBD1 is a possible D gene (5 bases). The CDR3 covers 14 residues. The V gene's germline CDR1 is SNHLY and CDR2 FYNNEI. The ends were cut back, 4 bases at V and 5 bases at J, with 14 bases in the middle. The CDR3 sequence: CASSANGHRTEAFF. The DNA of the CDR3 is TGTGCCAGCAGTGCGAATGGACACAGGACTGAAGCTTTCTTT.

V gene TRBV11-3 combines with J gene TRBJ2-1, with unresolved D. The CDR3 loop spans 13 amino acids. V lost 3 bases, J lost 0 bases, and 3 bases lay in between. Germline lookup yields CDR1 SGHNT and CDR2 YENEEA. The CDR3 sequence: CASSFNSYNEQFF. The CDR3 DNA reads TGTGCCAGCAGCTTCAACTCCTACAATGAGCAGTTCTTC.

V and J are TRBV7-9 and TRBJ1-1; 7 positions agree with TRBD1. This CDR3 is 15 amino acids long. Germline V lookup: CDR1 SEHNR, CDR2 FQNEAQ (reference sequence). Losses at the gene ends were 3 bases for V and 1 base for J; bases not matched to a gene: 5. CDR3 in DNA: TGTGCCAGCAGCTTCAGCCGGGACAGGAACACTGAAGCTTTCTTT. Amino acids: CASSFSRDRNTEAFF.

V gene TRBV3-1 (or the pseudogene TRBV3-2) combines with J gene TRBJ1-2; weak D call: TRBD1 (6 bases). Germline lookup yields CDR1 LGHDT and CDR2 YNNKEL (reference sequence). The CDR3 spans 13 residues. V was trimmed by 4 bases and J by 12 bases, leaving 18 bases between them. CDR3 in amino acids: CASSPTGWGRNTF. CDR3 in DNA: TGTGCCAGCAGCCCCACCGGTTGGGGGCGCAACACCTTC.